This is a list of T cell receptor beta chains from one sample in a study of T cell responses to AZD1222 COVID-19 vaccine. Produced via immunoSEQ multiplex PCR; TCRdb's table is partial and in-frame only. The sample has more than 150,000 clones, approximately 92% seen once. The material sequenced was peripheral blood, taken on day 0 of AZD1222 vaccination. Every receptor here comes from an adult in good health. CDR3s include the opening cysteine and the closing phenylalanine or tryptophan. The D gene is left open where the match is weak. Clone size is stated in some rows and not others, as once, few, many or a class when expanded.

>-|TRBJ2-1|TRBV7-8|few
TGTGCCAGCAGCTCCCGGGACTTACTATCCTACAATGAGCAGTTCTTC
CASSSRDLLSYNEQFF
>TRBD1|TRBJ2-7|TRBV4-1|-
TGCGCCAGCAGCCAAACCCCACAGGGGGCTACCTACGAGCAGTACTTC
CASSQTPQGATYEQYF
>TRBD1|TRBJ1-2|TRBV6-6|-
TGTGCCAGCAGTCGGGACAGCGCTAACTATGGCTACACCTTC
CASSRDSANYGYTF
>-|TRBJ1-4|TRBV7-2|once
TGTGCCAGCAGCCAGCCAGCTTCTGGAGAAAAACTGTTTTTT
CASSQPASGEKLFF
>TRBD1|TRBJ2-3|TRBV9|-
TGTGCCAGCAGCGTAGAGGGGGCCGGCACAGATACGCAGTATTTT
CASSVEGAGTDTQYF
>-|TRBJ1-1|TRBV14|-
TGTGCCAGCAGCCAGGGATTGTCTGAAGCTTTCTTT
CASSQGLSEAFF
>TRBD1|TRBJ2-7|TRBV5-1|-
TGCGCCAGCAGCAGAACAGGGGTCTCCTACGAGCAGTACTTC
CASSRTGVSYEQYF
>-|TRBJ1-1|TRBV30|-
TGTGCCTGGAGTGCAGCCCTGCCGCCGACTGAAGCTTTCTTT
CAWSAALPPTEAFF
>-|TRBJ2-1|TRBV7-2|-
TGTGCCAGCACCTTAAAGGGGCTAGCCCTCTACAATGAGCAGTTCTTC
CASTLKGLALYNEQFF
>-|TRBJ1-1|TRBV28|-
TGTGCCAGCAGTTTACTCAAGATGAACACTGAAGCTTTCTTT
CASSLLKMNTEAFF
>TRBD2|TRBJ2-3|TRBV29-1|once
TGCAGCGTCCCGGGGGGACTAGCGGGAGGAGATACGCAGTATTTT
CSVPGGLAGGDTQYF
>-|TRBJ1-3|TRBV7-9|-
TGTGCCAGCAGCCGGACGGGGAGCTCTGGAAACACCATATATTTT
CASSRTGSSGNTIYF
>TRBD1|TRBJ1-1|TRBV28|-
TGTGCCAGCAGCCCACCAGATCCAGGGGGCACTGAAGCTTTCTTT
CASSPPDPGGTEAFF
>TRBD2|TRBJ2-7|TRBV29-1|once
TGCAGCGTAGGAAATCGAGCGGGAGTCATCGAGCAGTACTTC
CSVGNRAGVIEQYF
>-|TRBJ1-2|TRBV27|-
TGTGCCAGCAGTTTATCACAGTTTAGGGGCTACACCTTC
CASSLSQFRGYTF
>-|TRBJ1-2|TRBV28|few
TGTGCCAGCAGTTCCCCCTACACCTTC
CASSSPYTF
>-|TRBJ2-7|TRBV4-2|-
TGTGCCAGCAGCCTAGGGGACGGATCCTACGAGCAGTACTTC
CASSLGDGSYEQYF
>TRBD2|TRBJ2-2|TRBV19|-
TGTGCCAGTAAGGCCCTAGCGGGAGGGCCCGAACACGCGAACACCGGGGAGCTGTTTTTT
CASKALAGGPEHANTGELFF
>-|TRBJ1-2|TRBV6-1|-
TGTGCCAGCAGTGAGGCTGGGACGGCGGGCGGCTACACCTTC
CASSEAGTAGGYTF
>-|TRBJ1-2|TRBV5-4|many
TGTGCCAGCAGCCGTACTAACAGGGTCGATGGCTACACCTTC
CASSRTNRVDGYTF
>-|TRBJ1-5|TRBV4-1|once
TGCGCCAGCAGCCAAGATGACAGTAGGGCCAATCAGCCCCAGCATTTT
CASSQDDSRANQPQHF
>-|TRBJ1-1|TRBV24-1|-
TGTGCCACCAGTGATTCCCAGGGCACTGAAGCTTTCTTT
CATSDSQGTEAFF
>-|TRBJ2-3|TRBV18|-
TGTGCCAGCTCACCACAGTTATCTAGCACAGATACGCAGTATTTT
CASSPQLSSTDTQYF
>-|TRBJ1-5|TRBV4-3|-
TGCGCCAGCAGCCAAGATATGGGAACTAATCAGCCCCAGCATTTT
CASSQDMGTNQPQHF
>-|TRBJ1-2|TRBV19|-
TGTGCCAGTAGTATAGACCACAGGGCGGGCTATGGCTACACCTTC
CASSIDHRAGYGYTF
>-|TRBJ1-3|TRBV7-2|-
TGTGCCAGCAGCTTAGCGGGAGGGTTCTCCGGAAACACCATATATTTT
CASSLAGGFSGNTIYF
>TRBD1|TRBJ1-2|TRBV28|-
TGTGCCAGCAGTCCCCGACCGGGACAGGGGTTCGGTCAATATGGCTACACCTTC
CASSPRPGQGFGQYGYTF
>TRBD1|TRBJ2-7|TRBV3-1/TRBV3-2|-
TGTGCCAGCAGCCAAGCCTCAACACCGGGACAGACCCGGTACTTC
CASSQASTPGQTRYF
>TRBD2|TRBJ2-1|TRBV27|-
TGTGCCAGCAGTTTAGGGGGGGAAGCGAGTGAGCAGTTCTTC
CASSLGGEASEQFF